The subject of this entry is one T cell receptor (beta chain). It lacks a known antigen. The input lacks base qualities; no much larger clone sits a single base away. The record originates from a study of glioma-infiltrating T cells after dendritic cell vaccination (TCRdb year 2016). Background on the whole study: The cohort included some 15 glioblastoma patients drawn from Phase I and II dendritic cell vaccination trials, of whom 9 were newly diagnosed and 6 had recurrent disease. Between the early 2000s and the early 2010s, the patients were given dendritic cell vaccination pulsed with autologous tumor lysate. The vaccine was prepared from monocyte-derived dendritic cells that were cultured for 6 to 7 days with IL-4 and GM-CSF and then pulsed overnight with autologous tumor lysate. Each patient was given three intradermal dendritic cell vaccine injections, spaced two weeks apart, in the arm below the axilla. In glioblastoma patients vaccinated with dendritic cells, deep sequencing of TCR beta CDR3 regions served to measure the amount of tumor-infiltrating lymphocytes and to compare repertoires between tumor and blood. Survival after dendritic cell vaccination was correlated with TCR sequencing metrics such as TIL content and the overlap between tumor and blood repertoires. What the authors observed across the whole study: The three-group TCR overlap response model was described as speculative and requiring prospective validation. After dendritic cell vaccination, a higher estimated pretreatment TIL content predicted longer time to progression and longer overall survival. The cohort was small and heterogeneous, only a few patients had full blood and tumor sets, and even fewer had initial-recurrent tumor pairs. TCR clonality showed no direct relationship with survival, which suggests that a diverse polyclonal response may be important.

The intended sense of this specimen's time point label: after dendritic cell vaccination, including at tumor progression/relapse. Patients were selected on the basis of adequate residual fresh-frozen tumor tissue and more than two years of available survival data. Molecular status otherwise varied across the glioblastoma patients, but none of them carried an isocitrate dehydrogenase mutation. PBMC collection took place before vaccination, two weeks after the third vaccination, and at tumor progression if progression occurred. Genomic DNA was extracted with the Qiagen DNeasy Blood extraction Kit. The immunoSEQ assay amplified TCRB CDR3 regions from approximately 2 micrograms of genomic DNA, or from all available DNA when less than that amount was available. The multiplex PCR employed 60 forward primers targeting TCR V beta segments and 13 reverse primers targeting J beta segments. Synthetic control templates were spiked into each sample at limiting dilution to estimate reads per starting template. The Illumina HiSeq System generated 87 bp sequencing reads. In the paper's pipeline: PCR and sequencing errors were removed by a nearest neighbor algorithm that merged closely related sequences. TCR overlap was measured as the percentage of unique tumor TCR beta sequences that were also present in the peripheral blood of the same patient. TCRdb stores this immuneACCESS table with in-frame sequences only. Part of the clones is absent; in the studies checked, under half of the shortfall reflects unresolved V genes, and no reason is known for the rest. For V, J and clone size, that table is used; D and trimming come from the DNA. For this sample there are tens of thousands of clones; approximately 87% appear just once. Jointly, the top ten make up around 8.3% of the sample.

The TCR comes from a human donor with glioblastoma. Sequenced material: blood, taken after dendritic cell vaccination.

At the DNA level, the sequence is TGTGCCAGCAGCTTACAGGGGGCTCCCTACGAGCAGTACTTC. Its coded protein is CASSLQGAPYEQYF. This chain is built from TRBV5-4 and TRBJ2-7; TRBD1 lines up with 9 middle nucleotides. Reading from cysteine to phenylalanine, the CDR3 counts 14 amino acids. Left in the record is the CDR3 DNA by itself, 42 bases read in frame from the first base. Trimming leaves V shorter by 2 bases and J shorter by 2 bases, with the junction holding 2 bases beyond the gene matches. CDR1 and CDR2 are read off the germline V gene (reference sequence) as SGHNT and YYREEE.